This T cell receptor (beta chain) is from a study of cytomegalovirus exposure and HLA in healthy donors. Findings of the study overall: A likely sequencing artifact accounted for one observed cluster of highly shared sequence variants. Among donors in an Asian-associated ancestry cluster, a later analysis reportedly found fewer N-insertions than the roughly 610-donor mean.

PCR was performed using 60 Vbeta and 13 Jbeta primers. The repertoire was sequenced with immunoSEQ multiplex PCR; TCRdb's copy has only in-frame clones and lacks some. The sample lists 100,000 to 150,000 clones; approximately 87% were seen once. Turning to this clone: Its antigen is unknown.

The receptor was derived from a man aged 18 to 29 in good health and CMV-seropositive. The sample consisted of PBMCs.

The CDR3 nucleotides read TGCAGCGTCCTAGCGGACCCCTACAATGAGCAGTTCTTC. Amino acid sequence: CSVLADPYNEQFF. The chain carries TRBV29-1 and TRBJ2-1; 7 bases line up with TRBD2. Germline V gene lookup returns CDR1 SQVTM and CDR2 ANQGSEA. V gave up 6 bases and J gave up 2 bases; unmatched junction bases: 4. This CDR3 contains 13 residues.